This section outlines one T cell receptor beta chain sequence together with its context. In its sample, this clone was seen once. The antigen this receptor binds is unknown. Base quality data are lacking; no much larger clone is found one base away. The multiplex PCR used 52 forward TRBV primers and 13 reverse TRBJ primers, with assay-based and computational corrections for amplification bias. Within the immunoSEQ assay, multiplex PCR amplified rearranged TRB loci from genomic DNA. TRB amplicons were sequenced on an Illumina HiSeq platform. The authors' analysis ran thus. Raw sequences were error-filtered and aligned to reference gene sequences by custom algorithms and were subsequently analyzed with the immunoSEQ online tools. The frequencies of productive and nonproductive TRB rearrangements were evaluated among unique sequences as well as among total sequences. Hydrophobicity and amino acid composition of residues 6 and 7 within the TRB CDR3 were used to estimate the potential for self-reactivity. For group comparisons, t tests, Mann-Whitney tests or two-way ANOVA were performed in Prism software. This immuneACCESS table, as held by TCRdb, lists in-frame sequences with V and J called but not all clones. Of the missing ones, under half trace to an unresolved V gene in checked studies; the others have no known cause. V and J calls and clone size follow that table, whereas D and trimming were derived from the DNA. The sample table contains some 20,000 clones; only one count was recorded for 93% of them. Together, the top ten hold around 3.3% of the sample.

The sample belongs to a study of regulatory T cells (dated by TCRdb to 2016 to 2019). In terms of the full investigation: The study compared T-cell receptor beta repertoires of sorted regulatory, conventional CD4+ and CD8+ T cells between CD3G-deficient patients and healthy controls. What the research found in general, with its limitations: CD8+ T cells from patients showed a nonsignificant trend toward lower Shannon entropy than control CD8+ cells. Repertoires from patients had restricted unique TRB V-J pairs and skewed V and J gene usage, with the strongest effect in regulatory T cells.

Every CD3G-deficient patient showed evidence of autoimmunity, and the autoimmunity was more severe in two of the patients. Patients ranged from 2 to 39 years of age at testing and had reduced naive and increased memory CD4+ and CD8+ T-cell proportions. Roughly six individuals with CD3G deficiency made up the patient group. An international network of physicians spanning the United States, Europe and Asia provided the patient samples and clinical data. Ficoll density separation was used to isolate peripheral blood mononuclear cells. CD3+ CD8+ CD4- T cells were isolated using a FACSAria cell sorter. The germline V gene supplies CDR1 WSHSY and CDR2 SAAADI. Trimming takes 6 bases off V and 5 bases off J; junction bases not matched to a gene: 4. The CDR3 has 13 amino acids, counting the end cysteine and phenylalanine. The DNA shown is the 39-base CDR3, in frame from base 1.

The clonotype originates from a child aged 2 to 10 with CD3G deficiency. Source material: CD8+ T cells sorted from blood. This receptor chain uses TRBV10-2 and TRBJ2-7; 10 bases in between match TRBD2. The CDR3 corresponds to CASSLAGVDEQYF. The nucleotides are TGCGCCAGCAGCCTAGCGGGAGTGGACGAGCAGTACTTC.